The clone carrying this TCR beta chain was seen repeatedly, ten times or more. Its antigen is unidentified. The data were taken from a study of T cell repertoires in cytomegalovirus infection. Looking at the study overall: Based on public TCR beta signatures, there were indications of CMV infection and of a matching HLA type.

A single record per CDR3 protein comes from TCRdb applying MiXCR to the reads. Of hundreds of thousands of distinct CDR3 sequences detected, 42% appear once; the ten largest clones hold about 45%. Study outcomes and limitations: HLA-C-restricted TCR beta clonotypes specific for CMV led the ex vivo response. Cumulative public TCR beta family frequency identified carriers of CMV plus the relevant HLA.

This receptor was taken from a human donor in good health (CMV status not recorded). Some clones in this sample may be carry-over from other donors' samples. Source: cultured PBMCs, taken from culture after CMV antigen stimulation.

The CDR3 spells CASTEGLGSDTQYF. Written as DNA, the CDR3 is TGTGCCAGCACCGAGGGTCTCGGATCAGATACGCAGTATTTT. This rearrangement joins TRBV7-2 to TRBJ2-3, with D maybe TRBD2 (5 bases). Per the germline V gene, CDR1 is SGHTA and CDR2 is FQGNSA. Deletions cut 7 bases from V and 4 bases from J, with 15 bases between. This CDR3 has 14 amino acids. The full variable domain, completed using reference TRBV7-2 and TRBJ2-3, is GAGVSQSPSNKVTEKGKDVELRCDPISGHTALYWYRQSLGQGLEFLIYFQGNSAPDKSGLPSDRFSAERTGGSVSTLTIQRTQQEDSAVYLCASTEGLGSDTQYFGPGTRLTVL.